Listed below are T cell receptor beta chains from one sample, sequenced in a study of T cells in Graves' hyperthyroidism and ophthalmopathy. Via MiXCR, TCRdb re-called the multiplex PCR reads, giving one row per CDR3 protein. The table includes 550,000 to 800,000 distinct CDR3 sequences, 15% to 20% detected once. The material sequenced was blood. The source is a man between 18 and 35 years old with Graves' hyperthyroidism. Each CDR3 is given with its conserved first and last residue. Fields, in order: clone size, J gene, D gene, V gene, CDR3 protein. A D gene is named only where the DNA matches it firmly. Clone size is given for some rows only: seen once, a few or many times, or a class if the clone is expanded.

>many|TRBJ2-5|.|TRBV30
CAWSAQVQETQYF
>many|TRBJ1-1|.|TRBV2
CASGPRGEGTEAFF
>many|TRBJ2-2|.|TRBV7-9
CASNAGTGELFF
>.|TRBJ2-5|.|TRBV3-1
CASSQGPAGETQYF
>many|TRBJ2-7|.|TRBV6-1
CASGRNTAYEQYF
>many|TRBJ1-5|.|TRBV18
CASSQTGLQPQHF
>.|TRBJ2-7|TRBD2|TRBV6-1
CASGRGGGEQYF
>.|TRBJ2-4|.|TRBV12-3/TRBV12-4
CASSLGGINIQYF
>few|TRBJ2-7|TRBD1|TRBV4-1
CASSQTGQGSYEQYF
>.|TRBJ2-7|.|TRBV6-5
CASSYGPGQTYEQYF
>.|TRBJ1-5|.|TRBV6-5
CASSYSSNNQPQHF
>few|TRBJ2-1|.|TRBV5-1
CASSLTSVSYNEQFF
>many|TRBJ2-7|.|TRBV28
CASSPTSVISYEQYF
>many|TRBJ1-1|TRBD1|TRBV18
CASSPRMTGGLGTEAFF
>.|TRBJ2-1|.|TRBV12-3/TRBV12-4
CASSFNPEQFF
>.|TRBJ2-3|TRBD2|TRBV18
CASSPLGTIGPDTQYF
>few|TRBJ2-7|.|TRBV12-5
CASGLEAFSGSSYEQYF
>few|TRBJ2-2|.|TRBV6-1
CASSPYERAGELFF
>.|TRBJ2-2|.|TRBV4-3
CASSWLSLFF
>many|TRBJ2-1|.|TRBV12-3/TRBV12-4
CASTTRGTSYNEQFF
>few|TRBJ2-5|.|TRBV4-1
CASSQDSVLLETQYF
>few|TRBJ2-3|.|TRBV10-3
CAISKDVSTDTQYF
>many|TRBJ1-5|.|TRBV12-3/TRBV12-4
CASSLRQNQPQHF
>few|TRBJ2-7|.|TRBV24-1
CATSASWGRVHEQYF
>few|TRBJ1-1|.|TRBV25-1
CASSAIHENTEAFF
>few|TRBJ2-1|.|TRBV12-3/TRBV12-4
CASSLAVGDNEQFF
>.|TRBJ2-7|TRBD1|TRBV20-1
CIARLGTGDEQYF
>.|TRBJ2-1|.|TRBV29-1
CSVRTTDNEQFF
>few|TRBJ2-7|.|TRBV6-2/TRBV6-3
CASSTPSSAGSSYEQYF
>few|TRBJ2-6|.|TRBV20-1
CSAGLPGANVLTF
>few|TRBJ2-1|.|TRBV14
CASSIRLVTSLNEQFF
>.|TRBJ1-2|.|TRBV2
CASSSAGTGEIYGYTF
>few|TRBJ1-2|.|TRBV2
CASYRTDRNGYTF
>.|TRBJ1-4|.|TRBV11-2
CASSPHRTDNEKLFF
>many|TRBJ2-2|.|TRBV11-3
CASSRPGEGPGELFF
>few|TRBJ1-1|.|TRBV6-1
CASRDSFTEAFF
>.|TRBJ1-1|TRBD1|TRBV19
CASSMPGGGTEAFF
>.|TRBJ2-7|.|TRBV7-9
CASSYYVGGGGNEQYF
>.|TRBJ2-5|TRBD1|TRBV6-1
CASKTGKETQYF
>many|TRBJ2-3|TRBD1|TRBV28
CASDRGAGDTQYF
>few|TRBJ1-2|.|TRBV7-9
CASSPRGISVGPDGYTF
>many|TRBJ2-5|TRBD2|TRBV11-2
CASSHGTTHSETQYF
>many|TRBJ2-1|.|TRBV2
CASSRTGAEQFF
>.|TRBJ2-7|TRBD2|TRBV29-1
CSIQPGLAGEEQYF
>.|TRBJ2-3|.|TRBV10-1
CASSESMADTQYF
>many|TRBJ2-2|.|TRBV3-1
CASSQGPGELFF
>many|TRBJ2-2|.|TRBV6-2/TRBV6-3
CASSYLRGNTGELFF
>many|TRBJ2-5|.|TRBV29-1
CSVLGGHFPQETQYF
>.|TRBJ2-6|.|TRBV7-2
CASSLALTGSGANVLTF
>many|TRBJ2-1|TRBD2|TRBV7-9
CASSPGVTSGSGNEQFF
>few|TRBJ2-7|TRBD2|TRBV11-3
CASSFSGYSYEQYF
>many|TRBJ2-7|.|TRBV18
CASSPHRQAHEQYF
>.|TRBJ1-2|TRBD1|TRBV6-1
CASSTRDRGEYGYTF
>.|TRBJ1-2|TRBD1|TRBV7-9
CASSKTGGNYGYTF
>many|TRBJ1-1|TRBD1|TRBV2
CASRRQGGTEAFF